What follows are 8 T cell receptor beta chains derived from one specimen sequenced in a study of Graves' ophthalmopathy and Graves' hyperthyroidism. Amplified TCR beta CDR3 regions were obtained using RNA transcripts as template. An initial RT-PCR round employing HTBI primers preceded a second-round multiplex PCR. MiXCR, applied by TCRdb to the multiplex PCR reads, yields one record per CDR3 protein. The repertoire holds around 1,200,000 distinct CDR3 sequences, about 35% seen once, with 8.5% to 14% in the top ten. The material sequenced was peripheral blood or thyroid tissue (not recorded which). These receptors came from an adult man with Graves' hyperthyroidism.

V and J are TRBV10-3 and TRBJ2-5; 9 nucleotides agree with TRBD1. J gave up 5 bases and V 10 bases, and 11 bases lay outside the gene matches. The CDR3 contains 14 residues. Germline assignment: CDR1 ENHRY and CDR2 SYGVKD. In DNA form, the CDR3 reads TGTGCCAGCAGAGGACAGGGGCCGGGTGAGACCCAGTACTTC. Translating gives CASRGQGPGETQYF.

The rearrangement joins TRBV7-2 to TRBJ2-5; D may be TRBD1 (5 bases). Trimming took off 2 bases at V and 5 bases at J, with 15 bases between the two ends. The CDR3 totals 15 residues. From germline, CDR1 is SGHTA and CDR2 FQGNSA. The CDR3 DNA reads TGTGCCAGCAGCTTACTTCAGGGCAGGATGGAGACCCAGTACTTC. This translates into CASSLLQGRMETQYF.

At least ten counts were recorded for this clonotype. The chain uses TRBV4-1 and TRBJ1-2; D is unclear. Germline V lookup: CDR1 MGHRA, CDR2 YSYEKL. CDR3 length equals 15 residues. Between the trimmed V and J ends, which lost 5 bases and 3 bases, there was a span of 16 bases. DNA for the CDR3: TGCGCCAGCAGCTACCCTAAGGCAGGTGACTATGGCTACACCTTC. Protein product: CASSYPKAGDYGYTF.

This clonotype has only a few counts. This chain connects TRBV5-1 to TRBJ2-5; 10 positions agree with TRBD1. The V gene end was trimmed by 1 base and the J gene end by 6 bases; junction bases not matched to a gene: 9. Germline-derived CDR1 and CDR2 are SGHRS and YFSETQ. CDR3 length: 16 amino acids. The DNA for the CDR3 is TGCGCCAGCAGCTTGTGGGGACAGGGGCCAACGAAGACCCAGTACTTC. This codes for CASSLWGQGPTKTQYF.

A remark on this clonotype: Mismatch with germline at one junction end may stem from a read error. The V call is TRBV29-1, the J call TRBJ1-5; weak D call: TRBD1 (6 bases). The CDR3 has 9 residues. Per the germline V gene, CDR1 is SQVTM and CDR2 is ANQGSEA. The CDR3 nucleotides are TGCAGCGCGCCTTTCACAGGGCAATTT. It yields the protein CSAPFTGQF.

The J gene is TRBJ1-4, the V gene TRBV25-1; D perhaps matches TRBD1 (5 bases). The CDR3 has 16 residues. The germline gives CDR1 MGHDK, CDR2 SYGVNS. The germline V and J ends were trimmed by 1 base and 5 bases, with 14 bases remaining between them. As DNA, the CDR3 is TGTGCCAGCAGTGAATTCCCGGGGCGGCGGAATGAAAAACTGTTTTTT. Residues: CASSEFPGRRNEKLFF.

The CDR3 sequence: CASSSPDGTPNQPQYF. DNA of the CDR3: TGTGCCAGCAGTTCGCCCGACGGGACACCCAATCAGCCCCAGTACTTC. The V call is TRBV2, the J call TRBJ2-5, with D perhaps TRBD1 (6 bases). CDR1 is SNHLY and CDR2 is FYNNEI in the germline V gene. The CDR3 contains 16 residues. V was shortened by 5 bases and J by 9 bases, with 25 bases between the two germline ends.

Turning to this clonotype: Being one base from a much bigger clone, this may be a read error. The CDR3 sequence: CASSELSGGNTGAFF. In nucleotides, the CDR3 is TGCGCCAGCAGTGAGTTGTCGGGGGGGAACACTGGAGCTTTCTTT. This chain links TRBV10-1 with TRBJ1-1; D is possibly TRBD1 (5 bases). The CDR3 has 15 residues. Germline V lookup: CDR1 WNHNN, CDR2 SYGVQD (reference sequence).